These 22 T cell receptor beta chains share one sample of origin, sequenced in a study of cytomegalovirus exposure and HLA in healthy donors (dated by TCRdb to 2016 to 2017). Library generation was performed with the immunoSEQ multiplex PCR assay. The multiplex PCR relied on a mix of 60 forward primers for TCR Vbeta segments and 13 reverse primers for TCR Jbeta segments. TCRdb limited this immuneACCESS table to in-frame rearrangements with V and J called. A share of clones is missing; checked studies link under half to unresolved V genes, and the rest is unexplained. This sample comprises roughly 180,000 clones, roughly 85% of them detected only once. Jointly, the top ten make up 1% of the sample. The sequencing sample was made of PBMCs. These receptors were collected from a boy aged 2 to 10 in good health and CMV-seronegative.

The chain carries TRBV9 and TRBJ1-1; D not resolved. Deletions cut 0 bases from V and 3 bases from J, with 9 bases between. The CDR3 extends over 14 amino acids. Germline V gene lookup returns CDR1 SGDLS and CDR2 YYNGEE. As DNA, the CDR3 is TGTGCCAGCAGCGTAGCTCCCCTAGACACTGAAGCTTTCTTT. Protein sequence: CASSVAPLDTEAFF.

The rearrangement links TRBV28 to TRBJ2-4, with 16 bases identical to TRBD2. The CDR3 consists of 20 residues. The V segment lost 5 bases and the J segment 5 bases; nucleotides outside the gene matches: 15. The germline CDR1 and CDR2 sequences are MDHEN and SYDVKM. The CDR3 sequence is CASSPLGLAGGPGGQNIQYF. The CDR3 DNA reads TGTGCCAGCAGTCCGTTGGGACTAGCGGGAGGGCCGGGAGGGCAAAACATTCAGTACTTC.

V and J are TRBV2 and TRBJ1-1; unclear D gene. The V gene lost 6 bases and the J gene lost 6 bases, with 8 bases spanning the gap. CDR1 is SNHLY and CDR2 is FYNNEI in the germline V gene. The CDR3 is made up of 11 amino acids. CDR3 sequence reads: CASRGRAEAFF. Written as DNA, the CDR3 is TGTGCCAGCAGGGGCCGCGCTGAAGCTTTCTTT.

The chain joins TRBV7-9 to TRBJ1-6, with TRBD1 identical over 8 bases. The junction had 7 bases not matched to a gene; V was cut back by 6 bases and J by 9 bases. The CDR3 has 14 amino acids. Germline V gene sequence: CDR1 SEHNR, CDR2 FQNEAQ (reference sequence). For the CDR3, the DNA is TGTGCCAGCAGGGGACAGGATCCCCCTTCACCCCTCCACTTT. This translates into CASRGQDPPSPLHF.

The chain employs TRBV5-1 and TRBJ2-2; 15 bases are shared with TRBD2. Germline CDR1 reads SGHRS; CDR2 reads YFSETQ. The ends lost 2 bases at V and 3 bases at J; junction bases unmatched: 11. The CDR3 runs 20 residues. DNA for the CDR3: TGCGCCAGCAGCTTTGGACCGGGACTAGCGGGGGGCCTTTACACCGGGGAGCTGTTTTTT. It encodes CASSFGPGLAGGLYTGELFF.

V is TRBV19 and J is TRBJ2-7; 8 bases fit TRBD2. Germline trimming cut 2 bases from V and 5 bases from J; bases unmatched to any gene: 8. The CDR3 runs 15 residues. Germline CDR1 reads LNHDA; CDR2 reads SQIVND (reference sequence). The CDR3 loop reads CASSITSGASNEQYF. In nucleotides, the CDR3 is TGTGCCAGTAGTATAACTAGCGGCGCCTCTAACGAGCAGTACTTC.

V gene TRBV6-1 combines with J gene TRBJ2-7; a possible D gene is TRBD1 (6 bases). Between the trimmed V and J ends, which lost 5 bases and 9 bases, there was a span of 17 bases. The CDR3 runs 13 residues. Germline V CDR1 and CDR2: MNHNS, SASEGT. This chain's CDR3 is CASSPSPQGRQYV. Written as DNA, the CDR3 is TGTGCCAGCAGTCCTAGTCCACAGGGAAGGCAGTACGTC.

The chain is built from TRBV2 and TRBJ2-7; D gene unclear. V gave up 4 bases and J gave up 4 bases, with 11 bases separating them. The CDR3 loop spans 13 amino acids. The germline V gene has CDR1 SNHLY and CDR2 FYNNEI. CDR3 nucleotides: TGTGCCAGCAGTGTCGACTTACCGTACGAGCAGTACGTC. It encodes CASSVDLPYEQYV.

The chain is built from TRBV29-1 and TRBJ2-6; D is undetermined. The CDR3 length is 13 residues. V gave up 5 bases and J gave up 0 bases, with 5 bases separating them. Germline V gives CDR1 SQVTM, CDR2 ANQGSEA. CDR3: CSVYSSGANVLTF. The DNA of the CDR3 is TGCAGCGTTTATAGCTCTGGGGCCAACGTCCTGACTTTC.

The chain carries TRBV6-1 and TRBJ2-1; 10 bases are a match to TRBD2. This CDR3 contains 15 residues. Trimming at V came to 1 base and at J to 8 bases, leaving 5 bases not matched to a gene. CDR1 and CDR2 (germline): MNHNS, SASEGT. CDR3 in DNA: TGTGCCAGCAGTGAAGAAGCGGGGGGGCCGGATGAGCAGTTCTTC. This translates into CASSEEAGGPDEQFF.

Written as DNA, the CDR3 is TGTGCCAGCAGTGCCGGGTCTCAGCAGCCCCAGCATTTT. Encoded protein: CASSAGSQQPQHF. This chain joins TRBV27 and TRBJ1-5; D remains unclear. V lost 5 bases to trimming and J lost 7 bases, with 12 bases between them. This CDR3 comprises 13 residues. Germline V gene data show CDR1 as MNHEY and CDR2 as SMNVEV (reference sequence).

The J gene is TRBJ2-1, the V gene TRBV2, with TRBD2 identical over 10 bases. Germline V gene data show CDR1 as SNHLY and CDR2 as FYNNEI. The CDR3 spans 16 residues. V trimming: 2 bases; J trimming: 9 bases; junction bases outside the gene matches: 10. The CDR3, as DNA: TGTGCCAGCAGTGAAACCCTCGCAGCGGGAGGGAGTGAGCAGTTCTTC. Protein product: CASSETLAAGGSEQFF.

The genes are TRBV2 and TRBJ2-7; a weak D match, TRBD1 (5 bases). The J call is doubtful: the DNA matches TRBJ2-5 better. Germline CDR1 and CDR2: SNHLY and FYNNEI. The CDR3 extends over 12 amino acids. The chain's CDR3 is CASSDQGETQYF. The CDR3 coding sequence is TGTGCCAGCAGTGACCAGGGCGAGACCCAGTACTTC.

This chain joins TRBV10-1 and TRBJ2-7, with 10 nucleotides matching TRBD1. J gave up 4 bases and V 6 bases, and 3 bases lay outside the gene matches. Per germline, CDR1 WNHNN and CDR2 SYGVQD (reference sequence). The CDR3 totals 13 residues. The CDR3 spells CASRGQGGYEQYF. The CDR3 nucleotides read TGCGCCAGCAGAGGACAGGGGGGATACGAGCAGTACTTC.

V and J are TRBV2 and TRBJ2-7, with D unclear. This CDR3 spans 11 amino acids. CDR1 SNHLY and CDR2 FYNNEI come from the germline V gene. The V and J ends lost 7 bases and 6 bases respectively, with 10 bases between them. CDR3: CASIRVGEQYV. The CDR3 nucleotides read TGTGCCAGCATCCGAGTGGGCGAGCAGTACGTC.

This clone was detected a few times. This sequence joins TRBV28 and TRBJ1-5; TRBD1 matches at 7 bases. This CDR3 region has 15 residues. The germline V gene has CDR1 MDHEN and CDR2 SYDVKM. J gave up 6 bases and V 6 bases, and 11 bases lay outside the gene matches. CDR3 protein: CASRGTVGRIQPQHF. The CDR3 coding sequence is TGTGCCAGCAGGGGGACAGTGGGGAGGATTCAGCCCCAGCATTTT. The complete variable domain, with remaining parts taken from reference TRBV28 and TRBJ1-5, reads DVKVTQSSRYLVKRTGEKVFLECVQDMDHENMFWYRQDPGLGLRLIYFSYDVKMKEKGDIPEGYSVSREKKERFSLILESASTNQTSMYLCASRGTVGRIQPQHFGDGTRLSIL.

This chain joins TRBV27 and TRBJ2-5; 11 nucleotides align to TRBD2. The length of the CDR3 is 14 residues. V shed 8 bases, J shed 4 bases, and the junction held 6 bases outside the gene matches. Per germline, CDR1 MNHEY and CDR2 SMNVEV (reference sequence). This CDR3 reads CASCRGLAGETQYF. The DNA for the CDR3 is TGTGCCAGCTGCCGAGGACTAGCGGGAGAGACCCAGTACTTC.

V is TRBV5-7 and J is TRBJ2-7; 10 nucleotides line up with TRBD2. TRBV5-7 is an ORF; its function is uncertain. The CDR3 is made up of 16 amino acids. Trimming removed 2 bases from V and 3 bases from J; junction bases left unmatched: 8. CDR3 DNA: TGTGCCAGCAGCTTCTTTAAGCGGGAGGGAGGCTACGAGCAGTACTTC. It encodes CASSFFKREGGYEQYF.

CDR3 in DNA: TGTGCCAGTAGTATCGGGCGGGGAGGAGAGACCCAGTACTTC. Translation: CASSIGRGGETQYF. V is TRBV19 and J is TRBJ2-5; a possible D gene is TRBD2 (6 bases). CDR1 and CDR2 from the germline V gene are LNHDA and SQIVND (reference sequence). The CDR3 sequence is 14 residues long. Deletions cut 3 bases from V and 4 bases from J, with 12 bases between.

This CDR3 reads CASSPPPRRDTGELFF. For the CDR3, the DNA is TGTGCCAGCAGCCCCCCCCCGAGGCGGGATACCGGGGAGCTGTTTTTT. J is TRBJ2-2 and V is TRBV7-6, with a tentative D call TRBD2 (6 bases). The CDR3 is made up of 16 amino acids. Trimming took off 5 bases at V and 5 bases at J, with 18 bases between the two ends. Germline assignment: CDR1 SGHVS and CDR2 FNYEAQ.

The genes are TRBV5-8 and TRBJ1-5; 8 positions agree with TRBD1. The CDR3 is made up of 19 amino acids. Per the germline V gene, CDR1 is SGHTS and CDR2 is YDEGEE. J gave up 6 bases and V 0 bases, and 17 bases lay outside the gene matches. The CDR3 here is CASSLVSRFSGGEPQPQHF. CDR3 DNA sequence: TGTGCCAGCAGCTTGGTGTCTCGTTTTTCAGGGGGCGAGCCTCAGCCCCAGCATTTT.

The chain carries TRBV6-1 and TRBJ2-5; possibly TRBD1 for D (6 bases). Trimming removed 2 bases at V and 5 bases at J, with 15 bases between. The CDR3 is 15 amino acids. CDR1 and CDR2 (germline): MNHNS, SASEGT. The CDR3 protein is CASSEKAGESETQYF. The CDR3 DNA is TGTGCCAGCAGTGAAAAGGCAGGGGAATCGGAGACCCAGTACTTC.